This T cell receptor beta chain came from a study of blood T cell repertoires in COVID-19 (dated by TCRdb to the early 2020s). Background for the entire study: The collaborator samples originated in the United States, Italy and Spain and spanned the acute and convalescent phases of COVID-19. The material from the prospective study consisted of cDNA or gDNA derived from T cells, B-cell-depleted T cells, or PBMCs. The dataset comprised deeply sampled blood TCRbeta repertoires from subjects exposed to, actively infected with, or recovered from COVID-19. The repertoires were released in a freely available public database intended as a resource for research on the immune response to SARS-CoV-2. Samples were obtained from the ongoing ImmuneRACE study (first 160 participants) and from 1,000 to 1,500 subjects provided by 6 global collaborators. The sample metadata nearly always contained a de-identified subject ID, COVID-19 status, age in years and sex. Where available, HLA class I and class II types were taken from metadata supplied by the sample provider and were not determined by assay-based typing. Findings and caveats that apply to the study as a whole: Clinical and demographic metadata were provided uncurated, with the amount varying by source and participant.

The immunoSEQ Assay, a bias-controlled multiplex PCR, was used to amplify TCRbeta CDR3 regions from genomic DNA. The paper's data handling went like this. The number of nucleated cells in each sample was estimated by amplification of reference gene primers within the assay. To quantify the absolute abundance of each unique TCRbeta CDR3 rearrangement, sequence reads were collapsed and filtered. For each sample, productive Simpson clonality was calculated by taking the square root of Simpson's diversity index across productive rearrangements. This immuneACCESS table, as held by TCRdb, lists in-frame sequences with V and J called but not all clones. Of the missing ones, under half trace to an unresolved V gene in checked studies; the others have no known cause. The V and J calls and clone size were taken over from that table, and D and trimming were inferred from the DNA. A total of 250,000 or so clones appear in this sample, around 89% of them only once. Of the sample, about 9.3% falls within the top ten clones.

Taken from cysteine to phenylalanine, the CDR3 has 17 residues. Just CDR3 DNA is preserved here, 51 bases in frame from base 1. The germline V gene gives CDR1 as SGDLS and CDR2 as YYNGEE. Here V drops 4 bases and J drops 4 bases, and the junction holds 8 bases not matched to any gene. Participants in the prospective study were enrolled through a virtual design, were aged roughly 18 to 100 years, and lived in approximately 24 United States geographic areas. In the prospective study, cohorts were assigned on the basis of participant-reported clinical history obtained from a screening survey and a study questionnaire. Recovered participants in ImmuneRACE Cohort 3 were defined by two consecutive negative NP/OP PCR tests, clearance by a healthcare professional, or resolution of symptoms. In the prospective study, whole blood, serum and a nasopharyngeal or oropharyngeal swab were collected from each participant by mobile phlebotomists. Additional blood draws and questionnaires over an approximately 2-month period could optionally be provided by prospective study participants. Before DNA extraction, prospective study blood samples were shipped either frozen or at room temperature.

Concerning this clone: No cognate antigen has been identified for it. No base quality information exists; no much larger clone differs at one position.

Sequencing used PBMCs or T cells enriched from blood (not recorded which). The chain was built from TRBV9 and TRBJ2-3, and TRBD2 aligns with 14 junction nucleotides. The sequence came from a man aged 35-49 years who had recovered from COVID-19. CDR3 protein: CASSLTGTSGRSDTQYF. The sequenced DNA is TGTGCCAGCAGCTTGACCGGGACTAGCGGGAGATCAGATACGCAGTATTTT.